This T cell receptor beta chain was recorded in a study of tumor T cells in aggressive B-cell lymphoma. This table comes from immunoSEQ multiplex PCR, and its TCRdb copy is limited to in-frame clones, with some not included. The data hold about 11,000 clones, with roughly 91% observed a single time. CDR3 length: 13 residues. Per the germline V gene, CDR1 is SGHTA and CDR2 is FQGNSA. V was pared by 2 bases and J by 3 bases, with 7 bases between. Sequencing input: tumor tissue. This receptor was obtained from an adult with diffuse large B cell lymphoma. The rearrangement uses TRBV7-2 and TRBJ1-2; D gene uncertain. The CDR3 DNA is TGTGCCAGCAGCTTATTAGAGCACTATGGCTACACCTTC. Encoded protein: CASSLLEHYGYTF.